The 27 T cell receptor beta chains given below trace back to one sample, sequenced in a study of blood T cell repertoires in COVID-19. Assay: immunoSEQ multiplex PCR; the TCRdb copy retains only in-frame clones and omits some. The sample holds some 240,000 clones, approximately 91% seen once. Sequencing was carried out using peripheral blood. These TCRs come from a man aged 60 to 75 who had recovered from COVID-19.

This chain's CDR3 is CASSPGQLSYNSPLHF. CDR3 nucleotide sequence: TGTGCCAGCAGCCCCGGACAGCTTTCCTATAATTCACCCCTCCACTTT. The V call is TRBV9, the J call TRBJ1-6; a weak D match, TRBD1 (6 bases). CDR1 is SGDLS and CDR2 is YYNGEE in the germline V gene. V gave up 4 bases and J gave up 1 base, with 12 bases separating them. The CDR3 extends over 16 amino acids.

The chain has TRBV7-9 and TRBJ2-7, with TRBD1 identical over 7 bases. The CDR3 contains 15 residues. Germline CDR1 SEHNR, CDR2 FQNEAQ (reference sequence). J was trimmed by 2 bases and V by 5 bases; bases with no gene match: 9. The CDR3 region has the DNA TGTGCCAGCAGCACGGGACAGTTCGGGGCCTACGAGCAGTACTTC. Amino acids: CASSTGQFGAYEQYF.

The chain uses TRBV6-6 and TRBJ2-5; possibly TRBD2 for D (6 bases). The CDR3 totals 15 residues. V shed 0 bases and J shed 5 bases, with 13 bases lying between them. Germline V lookup: CDR1 MNHNY, CDR2 SVGAGI (reference sequence). CDR3 DNA sequence: TGTGCCAGCAGTTACTCGAGGGCGGGGATGGAGACCCAGTACTTC. It translates to CASSYSRAGMETQYF.

The rearrangement joins TRBV7-3 to TRBJ2-3; 7 positions agree with TRBD2. This CDR3 is built from 16 residues. The V gene end was trimmed by 5 bases and the J gene end by 0 bases; junction bases not matched to a gene: 8. Germline assignment: CDR1 SGHTA and CDR2 FQGTGA. The CDR3 reads CASSPSLAGSTDTQYF. CDR3 in DNA: TGTGCCAGCAGCCCCTCGTTAGCGGGTAGCACAGATACGCAGTATTTT.

The chain joins TRBV20-1 to TRBJ1-2; a weak D match, TRBD1 (6 bases). This CDR3 spans 15 amino acids. V was trimmed by 3 bases and J by 5 bases, leaving 19 bases between them. Germline CDR1 reads DFQATT; CDR2 reads SNEGSKA (reference sequence). CDR3 in DNA: TGCAGTGCTAGTGGGGGAGGGGGAGTTGGGTATGGCTACACCTTC. Its protein product is CSASGGGGVGYGYTF.

The chain is built from TRBV27 and TRBJ1-1; D is ambiguous. CDR1 MNHEY and CDR2 SMNVEV come from the germline V gene (reference sequence). V was clipped by 3 bases and J by 2 bases, with 7 bases between them. The CDR3 runs to 13 residues. CDR3 sequence: CASSFGQNTEAFF. In nucleotides, the CDR3 is TGTGCCAGCAGTTTTGGGCAAAACACTGAAGCTTTCTTT.

The chain joins TRBV2 to TRBJ2-7, with TRBD2 matching over 12 bases. This CDR3 spans 13 amino acids. Per the germline V gene, CDR1 is SNHLY and CDR2 is FYNNEI. The ends lost 10 bases at V and 7 bases at J; junction bases unmatched: 8. CDR3 nucleotides: TGTGCCACCCGACTAGCGGGAGTGGATGAGCAGTACTTC. This codes for CATRLAGVDEQYF.

The gene calls are TRBV15 and TRBJ1-2; 7 bases are shared with TRBD1. The J segment lost 8 bases and the V segment lost 3 bases, leaving 12 bases of the junction unmatched. The CDR3 is 15 amino acids. The germline gives CDR1 LNHNV, CDR2 YYDKDF (reference sequence). Here the CDR3 DNA reads TGTGCCACCAGCAGTAAGGGGGCGGCTCGTTCCGGCTACACCTTC. Translating it yields CATSSKGAARSGYTF.

V is TRBV6-6 and J is TRBJ1-5, with 8 bases lining up with TRBD1. CDR1 and CDR2 from the germline V gene are MNHNY and SVGAGI (reference sequence). The CDR3 sequence is 16 residues long. J was trimmed by 5 bases and V by 7 bases; bases with no gene match: 13. This CDR3 is CASTPRDRGADQPQHF. The CDR3 coding sequence is TGTGCCAGCACGCCAAGAGACAGGGGCGCGGATCAGCCCCAGCATTTT.

The genes are TRBV7-8 and TRBJ2-7, with TRBD1 matching over 7 bases. V dropped 1 base and J dropped 3; count of bases not matched to a gene: 12. The CDR3 is 17 amino acids. CDR1 and CDR2 (germline): SGHVS, FQNEAQ. DNA for the CDR3: TGTGCCAGCAGCTTAGAGCGTCCGGTTGCAGGGGGCTACGAGCAGTACTTC. It encodes CASSLERPVAGGYEQYF.

V usage is TRBV30 and J usage is TRBJ1-2; no clear D gene. The CDR3 is 13 amino acids. Trimming cost V 2 bases and J 1 base, with 8 bases left between them. Germline V gene data show CDR1 as GTSNPN and CDR2 as SVGIG (reference sequence). The CDR3 sequence is CAWSPENNYGYTF. Written as DNA, the CDR3 is TGTGCCTGGAGTCCCGAGAATAACTATGGCTACACCTTC.

This clone was seen only once. The rearrangement links TRBV18 to TRBJ1-3, with D unresolved. The CDR3 consists of 16 residues. V was pared by 4 bases and J by 2 bases, with 15 bases between. The germline V gene encodes CDR1 KGHSH and CDR2 LQKENI. CDR3 coding DNA: TGTGCCAGCTCACTACTTGGGCGGGCAACTGGAAACACCATATATTTT. It translates to CASSLLGRATGNTIYF.

Here the CDR3 DNA reads TGTGCCAGCAGCCCGAGACAGTACAATGAGCAGTTCTTC. Translation: CASSPRQYNEQFF. The rearrangement uses TRBV2 and TRBJ2-1, with a weak D call TRBD1 (5 bases). V was clipped by 6 bases and J by 4 bases, with 10 bases between them. The CDR3 loop spans 13 amino acids. CDR1 is SNHLY and CDR2 is FYNNEI in the germline V gene.

This clone was seen only once. V usage is TRBV7-9 and J usage is TRBJ1-2; 10 bases agree with TRBD1. Germline CDR1 is SEHNR and CDR2 is FQNEAQ (reference sequence). The trim removed 5 bases at V and 5 bases at J, leaving 2 bases unmatched. The CDR3 sequence is 13 residues long. In DNA form, the CDR3 reads TGTGCCAGCAGCGTGGGACAGGGGTATGGCTACACCTTC. The encoded protein is CASSVGQGYGYTF.

The CDR3 reads CASSVDSGGASRETQYF. The CDR3 DNA reads TGTGCCAGCAGCGTAGATTCCGGGGGGGCCTCTCGGGAGACCCAGTACTTC. The J gene is TRBJ2-5, the V gene TRBV9, with TRBD2 matching 8 bases. This CDR3 has 17 amino acids. Looked up from germline, CDR1 is SGDLS and CDR2 is YYNGEE. J gave up 5 bases and V 0 bases, and 12 bases lay outside the gene matches.

The V call is TRBV6-2 or TRBV6-3, the J call TRBJ1-2, with 12 bases fitting TRBD1. This CDR3 is 18 amino acids long. With V trimmed by 3 bases and J by 3 bases, 11 bases remained unmatched. Per germline, CDR1 MNHEY and CDR2 SVGEGT. CDR3 bases: TGTGCCAGCAGTTATTCCGGGACAGGGGGCGCGGGGGACTATGGCTACACCTTC. Translating gives CASSYSGTGGAGDYGYTF.

This chain joins TRBV5-1 and TRBJ1-4, with 8 bases that match TRBD1. V trimming: 4 bases; J trimming: 15 bases; junction bases outside the gene matches: 17. Germline-derived CDR1 and CDR2 are SGHRS and YFSETQ. The CDR3 length is 15 residues. The CDR3 loop is CASSPETGVSPALFF. CDR3 sequence (DNA): TGCGCCAGCAGCCCAGAGACAGGGGTTAGTCCCGCCTTGTTTTTT.

V usage is TRBV27 and J usage is TRBJ2-5; 8 bases fit TRBD1. The CDR3 runs to 16 residues. Germline-derived CDR1 and CDR2 are MNHEY and SMNVEV (reference sequence). The V and J ends lost 4 bases and 5 bases, in that order; junction bases with no gene match: 12. Here the CDR3 reads CASSSIARGPTETQYF. CDR3 DNA: TGTGCCAGCAGTTCCATAGCCAGGGGGCCAACGGAGACCCAGTACTTC.

This rearrangement joins TRBV5-1 to TRBJ2-7; 9 bases agree with TRBD1. The V and J ends lost 1 base and 3 bases, in that order; junction bases with no gene match: 2. Looked up from germline, CDR1 is SGHRS and CDR2 is YFSETQ. The CDR3 is 14 residues long. The CDR3 loop reads CASSLPGQGYEQYF. As DNA, the CDR3 is TGCGCCAGCAGCTTGCCGGGACAGGGCTACGAGCAGTACTTC.

This clone was counted a single time. The V gene is TRBV5-1, the J gene TRBJ2-3; 10 positions match TRBD2. Germline V CDR1 and CDR2: SGHRS, YFSETQ. This CDR3 is 20 amino acids long. Trimming at V came to 3 bases and at J to 2 bases, leaving 18 bases not matched to a gene. In nucleotides, the CDR3 is TGCGCCAGCAGCTCCTTTAGGGCTAGCGGGGGCCTACCCTCCACAGATACGCAGTATTTT. Translation: CASSSFRASGGLPSTDTQYF.

This chain uses TRBV18 with TRBJ2-7, with 11 bases lining up with TRBD1. The CDR3 sequence is 14 residues long. V gave up 5 bases and J gave up 4 bases; unmatched junction bases: 4. Germline CDR1 reads KGHSH; CDR2 reads LQKENI. In DNA, the CDR3 is TGTGCCAGCTCATCCGGGACAGGGGGGTACGAGCAGTACTTC. Its protein product is CASSSGTGGYEQYF.

The chain's CDR3 is CASSVEGGILETQYF. The CDR3 DNA sequence: TGTGCCAGCAGCGTAGAGGGCGGGATCTTGGAGACCCAGTACTTC. The rearrangement links TRBV9 to TRBJ2-5; a possible D gene is TRBD2 (6 bases). V was trimmed by 0 bases and J by 5 bases, leaving 14 bases between them. The CDR3 is made up of 15 amino acids. In germline, CDR1 is SGDLS, CDR2 YYNGEE.

This chain uses TRBV19 with TRBJ1-4; D might be TRBD1 (5 bases). Trimming cost V 11 bases and J 7 bases, with 17 bases left between them. The CDR3 is made up of 13 amino acids. Germline V gives CDR1 LNHDA, CDR2 SQIVND (reference sequence). The CDR3 DNA follows: TGTGCCTCGAAGGGGTACGGGGGTGAAAAACTGTTTTTT. Translation gives CASKGYGGEKLFF.

The V gene is TRBV6-5, the J gene TRBJ1-1; D may be TRBD1 (5 bases). The V and J ends lost 7 bases and 5 bases respectively, with 17 bases between them. Germline CDR1 is MNHEY and CDR2 is SVGAGI. This CDR3 contains 14 residues. The CDR3 loop is CASNKGQVLTEAFF. CDR3 nucleotide sequence: TGTGCCAGCAACAAAGGACAAGTCCTGACTGAAGCTTTCTTT.

The V call is TRBV2, the J call TRBJ2-4; tentatively, D is TRBD1 (6 bases). V was pared by 9 bases and J by 7 bases, with 19 bases between. The CDR3 contains 14 residues. Germline assignment: CDR1 SNHLY and CDR2 FYNNEI. This CDR3 reads CASQRGTNINIQYF. The CDR3 DNA follows: TGTGCCAGTCAAAGAGGGACAAATATTAACATTCAGTACTTC.

The gene calls are TRBV28 and TRBJ1-1; D gene uncertain. The CDR3 spans 14 residues. The germline gives CDR1 MDHEN, CDR2 SYDVKM. V was shortened by 6 bases and J by 5 bases, with 16 bases between the two germline ends. CDR3 loop: CASRTINKETEAFF. CDR3 bases: TGTGCCAGCAGGACCATCAACAAGGAGACTGAAGCTTTCTTT. The complete variable domain, with remaining parts taken from reference TRBV28 and TRBJ1-1, reads DVKVTQSSRYLVKRTGEKVFLECVQDMDHENMFWYRQDPGLGLRLIYFSYDVKMKEKGDIPEGYSVSREKKERFSLILESASTNQTSMYLCASRTINKETEAFFGQGTRLTVV.

V gene TRBV5-1 combines with J gene TRBJ2-3; possible D gene TRBD1, 5 bases. The CDR3 contains 14 residues. The ends were cut back, 4 bases at V and 6 bases at J, with 15 bases in the middle. Germline lookup yields CDR1 SGHRS and CDR2 YFSETQ. CDR3 amino acids: CASSRGPTEDTQYF. CDR3 bases: TGCGCCAGCAGCAGGGGCCCTACAGAGGATACGCAGTATTTT.